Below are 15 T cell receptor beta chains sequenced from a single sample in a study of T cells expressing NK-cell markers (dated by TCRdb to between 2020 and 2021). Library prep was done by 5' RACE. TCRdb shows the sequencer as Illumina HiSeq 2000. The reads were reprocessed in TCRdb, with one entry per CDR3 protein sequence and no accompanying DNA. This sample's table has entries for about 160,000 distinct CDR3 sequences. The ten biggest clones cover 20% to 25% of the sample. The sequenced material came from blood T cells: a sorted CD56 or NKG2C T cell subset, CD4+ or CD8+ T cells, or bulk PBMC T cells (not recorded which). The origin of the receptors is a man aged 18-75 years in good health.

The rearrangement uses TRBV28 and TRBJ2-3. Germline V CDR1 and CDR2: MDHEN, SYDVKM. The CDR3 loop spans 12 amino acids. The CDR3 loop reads CGTGISTDTQYF.

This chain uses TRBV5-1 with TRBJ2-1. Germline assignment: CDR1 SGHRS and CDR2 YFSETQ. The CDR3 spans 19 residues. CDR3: CASSLALAGGQSSYNEQFF.

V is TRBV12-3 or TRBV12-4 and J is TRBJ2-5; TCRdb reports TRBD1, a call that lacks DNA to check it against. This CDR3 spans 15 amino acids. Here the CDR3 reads CASSLPPGQPGTQYF.

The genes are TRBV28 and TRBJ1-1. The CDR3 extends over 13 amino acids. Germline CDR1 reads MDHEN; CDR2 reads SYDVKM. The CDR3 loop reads CASYSPLNTEAFF.

CDR3 in amino acids: CSVDHTGTETQYF. This chain links TRBV29-1 with TRBJ2-5; the D call of TRBD1 rests on TCRdb alone, since no DNA is present to check it. The length of the CDR3 is 13 residues. Germline V CDR1 and CDR2: SQVTM, ANQGSEA.

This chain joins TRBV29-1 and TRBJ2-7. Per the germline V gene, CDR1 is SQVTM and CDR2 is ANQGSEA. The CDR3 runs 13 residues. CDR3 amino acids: CSVVWALGYEQYF.

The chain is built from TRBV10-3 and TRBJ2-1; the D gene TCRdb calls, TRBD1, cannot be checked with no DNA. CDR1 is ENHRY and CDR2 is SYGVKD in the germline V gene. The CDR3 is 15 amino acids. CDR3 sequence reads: CAISGDAFSSNEQFF.

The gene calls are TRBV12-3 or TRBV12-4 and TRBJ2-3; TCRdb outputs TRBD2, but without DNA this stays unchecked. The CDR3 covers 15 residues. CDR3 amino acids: CASSESGGAPDTQYF.

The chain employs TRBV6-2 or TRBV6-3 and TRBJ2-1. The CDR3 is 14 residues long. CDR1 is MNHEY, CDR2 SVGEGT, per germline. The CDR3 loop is CASSQDSSYNEQFF.

The CDR3 loop is CASSESGVKGQPQHF. The chain has TRBV2 and TRBJ1-5; with no DNA, the TCRdb D assignment of TRBD1 cannot be verified. The germline V gene has CDR1 SNHLY and CDR2 FYNNEI. The CDR3 spans 15 residues. The full variable domain, its missing parts supplied by reference TRBV2 and TRBJ1-5, is EPEVTQTPSHQVTQMGQEVILRCVPISNHLYFYWYRQILGQKVEFLVSFYNNEISEKSEIFDDQFSVERPDGSNFTLKIRSTKLEDSAMYFCASSESGVKGQPQHFGDGTRLSIL.

CDR3 residues: CASSLWTNLDTQYF. This chain connects TRBV5-1 to TRBJ2-3; checking the TCRdb D call of TRBD2 is not possible without DNA. In germline, CDR1 is SGHRS, CDR2 YFSETQ. This CDR3 spans 14 amino acids.

CDR3: CASRQEPGELFF. This chain links TRBV27 with TRBJ2-2. CDR3 size: 12 residues. Germline V gene lookup returns CDR1 MNHEY and CDR2 SMNVEV (reference sequence).

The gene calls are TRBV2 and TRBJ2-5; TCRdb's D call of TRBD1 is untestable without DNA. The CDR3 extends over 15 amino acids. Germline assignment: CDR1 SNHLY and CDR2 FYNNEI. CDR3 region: CASRERTGDGETQYF.

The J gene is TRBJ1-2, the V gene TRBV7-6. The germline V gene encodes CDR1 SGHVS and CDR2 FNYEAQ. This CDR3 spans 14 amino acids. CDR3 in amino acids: CASIHRGVIYGYTF.

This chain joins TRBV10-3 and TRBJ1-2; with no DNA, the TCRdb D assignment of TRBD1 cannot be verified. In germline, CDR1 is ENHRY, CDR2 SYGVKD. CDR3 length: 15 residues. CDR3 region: CAISDIASGQTGYTF.